The rows below give T cell receptor beta chains drawn from one sample of a study of cytomegalovirus exposure and HLA in healthy donors. The data were produced by immunoSEQ multiplex PCR, yet TCRdb's version contains in-frame clones alone and is incomplete. The sample records about 160,000 clones, about 83% being singletons. The material sequenced was PBMCs. The receptors were sampled from a woman in her twenties or thirties in good health and CMV-seronegative. The CDR3 runs from the conserved cysteine through the conserved F or W. A D gene is named only where the DNA matches it firmly. Not every row has a clone size; where given, it reads once, few, many or a size class.

CDR3 protein | CDR3 DNA | D gene | V gene | clone size | CDR3 length | J gene
CATGRDTIYGYTF | TGTGCCACTGGCCGGGACACTATTTATGGCTACACCTTC | . | TRBV6-5 | . | 13 | TRBJ1-2
CASTSRAGGTYEQYF | TGTGCCAGCACCTCAAGGGCAGGGGGAACCTACGAGCAGTACTTC | TRBD1 | TRBV27 | . | 15 | TRBJ2-7
CASSPRRALGLGNTIYF | TGCGCCAGCAGCCCCAGGAGGGCTCTGGGGCTTGGAAACACCATATATTTT | . | TRBV5-1 | once | 17 | TRBJ1-3
CASSRRTVFNEKLFF | TGTGCCAGCAGCCGACGGACAGTCTTTAATGAAAAACTGTTTTTT | . | TRBV28 | . | 15 | TRBJ1-4
CASSPTGPTGNTIYF | TGCGCCAGCAGCCCTACAGGCCCCACTGGAAACACCATATATTTT | . | TRBV4-3 | . | 15 | TRBJ1-3
CAGTSGPSPYNEQFF | TGTGCCGGGACTAGCGGGCCAAGCCCTTACAATGAGCAGTTCTTC | TRBD2 | TRBV7-9 | . | 15 | TRBJ2-1
CASSSHQGVGQFF | TGTGCCAGCAGCTCCCATCAAGGGGTCGGGCAGTTCTTC | . | TRBV7-2 | . | 13 | TRBJ2-1
CSVRKAADTQYF | TGCAGCGTTCGAAAGGCGGCAGATACGCAGTATTTT | . | TRBV29-1 | . | 12 | TRBJ2-3
CASSVGVDSGNTIYF | TGTGCCAGCAGTGTCGGAGTGGATTCTGGAAACACCATATATTTT | . | TRBV6-1 | . | 15 | TRBJ1-3
CASSSPVGGEKLFF | TGTGCCAGCAGCAGCCCCGTGGGAGGAGAAAAACTGTTTTTT | . | TRBV7-9 | . | 14 | TRBJ1-4
CASTGGGTDTQYF | TGTGCCAGCACCGGGGGGGGAACAGATACGCAGTATTTT | TRBD2 | TRBV28 | . | 13 | TRBJ2-3
CASSLERVYEQFF | TGTGCCAGCAGCTTAGAGCGGGTTTATGAGCAGTTCTTC | . | TRBV7-2 | . | 13 | TRBJ2-1
CATSREGVRSNQPQHF | TGTGCCACCAGCCGGGAGGGTGTCAGAAGCAATCAGCCCCAGCATTTT | . | TRBV15 | . | 16 | TRBJ1-5
CASSILTAYEQYF | TGTGCCAGCAGCATTCTAACGGCCTACGAGCAGTACTTC | . | TRBV5-4 | . | 13 | TRBJ2-7
CASSLVHLSNTEAFF | TGTGCCAGCAGCTTAGTGCACCTATCGAACACTGAAGCTTTCTTT | . | TRBV7-6 | . | 15 | TRBJ1-1
CASREQGTNTGELFF | TGTGCCAGCAGGGAGCAGGGGACCAACACCGGGGAGCTGTTTTTT | . | TRBV2 | . | 15 | TRBJ2-2
CASRGLDRGLYHEQYF | TGTGCCAGCAGGGGCCTCGACAGGGGACTTTACCACGAGCAGTACTTC | TRBD1 | TRBV6-6 | few | 16 | TRBJ2-7
CASARGQEAYEQYF | TGTGCCAGCGCTCGGGGACAGGAAGCCTACGAGCAGTACTTC | TRBD1 | TRBV7-7 | . | 14 | TRBJ2-7
CASSLRQHFNYGYTF | TGTGCCAGCAGTTTACGACAGCATTTTAACTATGGCTACACCTTC | . | TRBV27 | . | 15 | TRBJ1-2
CSGMTEFYEQYF | TGCAGCGGTATGACAGAGTTCTACGAGCAGTACTTC | . | TRBV29-1 | . | 12 | TRBJ2-7
CASKGEYNSPLHF | TGTGCCAGCAAGGGGGAGTATAATTCACCCCTCCACTTT | . | TRBV2 | . | 13 | TRBJ1-6
CASSFGNKNIQYF | TGTGCCAGCAGCTTCGGGAACAAAAACATTCAGTACTTC | . | TRBV7-2 | . | 13 | TRBJ2-4
CASSYGRGAGELFF | TGTGCCAGCAGTTACGGGAGGGGAGCCGGGGAGCTGTTTTTT | TRBD2 | TRBV6-5 | few | 14 | TRBJ2-2
CASSTGTGDSPLHF | TGTGCCAGCAGCACGGGGACAGGGGATTCACCCCTCCACTTT | TRBD1 | TRBV7-9 | . | 14 | TRBJ1-6
CASSLLIAGNPSTDTQYF | TGTGCCAGCTCATTGCTAATAGCGGGGAACCCAAGCACAGATACGCAGTATTTT | TRBD2 | TRBV18 | . | 18 | TRBJ2-3
CASSPVSGFSYEQYF | TGTGCCAGCAGCCCCGTGAGCGGGTTCTCCTACGAGCAGTACTTC | . | TRBV11-2 | . | 15 | TRBJ2-7
CASSLYRVQETQYF | TGTGCCAGCAGCTTATACCGCGTCCAAGAGACCCAGTACTTC | . | TRBV11-2 | . | 14 | TRBJ2-5
CASSRRQSSYNEQFF | TGTGCCAGCAGCCGTCGACAAAGCTCCTACAATGAGCAGTTCTTC | . | TRBV7-9 | once | 15 | TRBJ2-1
CASSLDTAGPQHF | TGTGCCAGCAGTTTAGACACCGCGGGGCCCCAGCATTTT | . | TRBV28 | . | 13 | TRBJ1-5
CASSLAPGVPTDTQYF | TGCGCCAGCAGCTTGGCCCCGGGGGTTCCCACAGATACGCAGTATTTT | . | TRBV5-1 | . | 16 | TRBJ2-3